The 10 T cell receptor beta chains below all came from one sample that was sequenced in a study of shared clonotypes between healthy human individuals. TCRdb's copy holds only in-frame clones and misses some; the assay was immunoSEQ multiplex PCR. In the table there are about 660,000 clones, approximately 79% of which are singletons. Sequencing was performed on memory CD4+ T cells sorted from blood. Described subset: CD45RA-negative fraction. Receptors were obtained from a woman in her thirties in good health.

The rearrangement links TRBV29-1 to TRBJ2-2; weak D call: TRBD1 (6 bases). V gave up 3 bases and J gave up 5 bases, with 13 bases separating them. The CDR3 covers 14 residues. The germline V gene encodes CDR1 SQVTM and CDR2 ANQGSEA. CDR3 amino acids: CSVEVARGTGELFF. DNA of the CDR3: TGCAGCGTTGAGGTAGCGAGGGGGACCGGGGAGCTGTTTTTT.

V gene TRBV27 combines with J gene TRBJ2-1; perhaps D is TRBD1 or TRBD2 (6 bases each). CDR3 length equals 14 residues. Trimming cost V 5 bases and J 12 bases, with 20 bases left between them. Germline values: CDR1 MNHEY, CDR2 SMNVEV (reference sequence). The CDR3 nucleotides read TGTGCCAGCAGTGCAGGGGACTCCCCTAGTGTGCAGTTCTTC. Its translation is CASSAGDSPSVQFF.

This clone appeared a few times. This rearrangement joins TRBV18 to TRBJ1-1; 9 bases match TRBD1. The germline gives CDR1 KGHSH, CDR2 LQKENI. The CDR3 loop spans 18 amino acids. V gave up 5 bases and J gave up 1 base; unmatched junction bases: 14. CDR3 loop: CASSTRVQGATQNTEAFF. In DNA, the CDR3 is TGTGCCAGCTCAACAAGGGTACAGGGGGCGACCCAGAACACTGAAGCTTTCTTT.

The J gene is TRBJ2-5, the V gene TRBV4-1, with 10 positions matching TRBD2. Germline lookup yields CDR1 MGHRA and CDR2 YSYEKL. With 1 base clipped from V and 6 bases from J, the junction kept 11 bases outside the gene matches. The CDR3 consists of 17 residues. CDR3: CASSQAQPLAGAKTQYF. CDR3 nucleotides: TGCGCCAGCAGCCAAGCCCAACCCCTAGCGGGAGCGAAGACCCAGTACTTC.

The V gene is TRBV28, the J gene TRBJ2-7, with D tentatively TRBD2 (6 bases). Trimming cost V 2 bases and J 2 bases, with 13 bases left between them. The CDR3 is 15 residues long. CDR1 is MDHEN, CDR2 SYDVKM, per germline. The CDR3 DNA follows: TGTGCCAGCAGTTTAGCCGGGAGAGGACCCTACGAGCAGTACTTC. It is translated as CASSLAGRGPYEQYF.

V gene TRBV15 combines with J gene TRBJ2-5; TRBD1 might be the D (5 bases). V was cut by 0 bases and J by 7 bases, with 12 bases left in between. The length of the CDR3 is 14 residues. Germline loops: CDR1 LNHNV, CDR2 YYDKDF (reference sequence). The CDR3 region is CATSRDGVRGTQYF. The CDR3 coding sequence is TGTGCCACCAGCAGAGATGGCGTTAGGGGGACCCAGTACTTC.

The CDR3 sequence: CASSYSGQGDGYTF. DNA for the CDR3: TGTGCCAGCAGCTACTCGGGACAGGGAGACGGCTACACCTTC. V usage is TRBV28 and J usage is TRBJ1-2; 9 positions agree with TRBD1. Germline-derived CDR1 and CDR2 are MDHEN and SYDVKM. J was trimmed by 8 bases and V by 6 bases; bases with no gene match: 10. This CDR3 region has 14 residues.

The CDR3 sequence is CASSHQDYQPQHF. The CDR3 bases are TGTGCCAGTAGTCACCAAGATTATCAGCCCCAGCATTTT. This sequence joins TRBV19 and TRBJ1-5; D is uncertain. This CDR3 has 13 residues. Germline assignment: CDR1 LNHDA and CDR2 SQIVND (reference sequence). V dropped 5 bases and J dropped 5 bases, with 10 bases sitting between them.

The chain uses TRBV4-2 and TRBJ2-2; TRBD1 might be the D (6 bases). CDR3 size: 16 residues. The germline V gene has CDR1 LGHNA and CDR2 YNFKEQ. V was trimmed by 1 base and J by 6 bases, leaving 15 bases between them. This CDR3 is CASSQGHQGKAGELFF. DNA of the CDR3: TGTGCCAGCAGCCAAGGTCATCAGGGGAAAGCCGGGGAGCTGTTTTTT.

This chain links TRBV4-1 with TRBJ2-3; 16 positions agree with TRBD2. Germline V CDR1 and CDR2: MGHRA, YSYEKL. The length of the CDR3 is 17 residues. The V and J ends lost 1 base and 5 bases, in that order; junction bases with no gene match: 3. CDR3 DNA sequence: TGCGCCAGCAGCCAAGGAGGGACTAGCGGGAGGGGAGATACGCAGTATTTT. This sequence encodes CASSQGGTSGRGDTQYF.